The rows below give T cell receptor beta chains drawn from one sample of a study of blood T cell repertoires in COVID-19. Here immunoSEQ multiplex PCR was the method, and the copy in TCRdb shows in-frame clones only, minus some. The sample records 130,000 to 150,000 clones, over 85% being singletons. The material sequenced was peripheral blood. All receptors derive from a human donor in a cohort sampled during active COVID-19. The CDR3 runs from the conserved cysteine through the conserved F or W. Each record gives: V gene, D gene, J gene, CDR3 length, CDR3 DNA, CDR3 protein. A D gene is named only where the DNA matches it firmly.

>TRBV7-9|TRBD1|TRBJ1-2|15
TGTGCCAGCAGCGCAACCGGGACAGGCCTCTATGGCTACACCTTC
CASSATGTGLYGYTF
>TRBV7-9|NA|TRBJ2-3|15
TGTGCCAGCAGCTTATATGGGCTAGCCACAGATACGCAGTATTTT
CASSLYGLATDTQYF
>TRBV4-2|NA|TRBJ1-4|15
TGTGCCAGCAGCCAAGATGGGGGCGAGAATGAAAAACTGTTTTTT
CASSQDGGENEKLFF
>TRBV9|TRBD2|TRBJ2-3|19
TGTGCCAGCAGCGTAGTAGTCAGCGGGGGGAGCCTTTGGACAGATACGCAGTATTTT
CASSVVVSGGSLWTDTQYF
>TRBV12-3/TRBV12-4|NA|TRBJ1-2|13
TGTGCCAGCAGTTTAGGGCCGAACTATGGCTACACCTTC
CASSLGPNYGYTF
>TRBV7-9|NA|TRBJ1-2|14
TGTGCCAGCAGCCTTAGAGACAGGCCCAGTGGCTACACCTTC
CASSLRDRPSGYTF
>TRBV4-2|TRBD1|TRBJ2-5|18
TGTGCCAGCAGCCAAGTGCTTGGACAGGGTAGGGGTCAAGAGACCCAGTACTTC
CASSQVLGQGRGQETQYF
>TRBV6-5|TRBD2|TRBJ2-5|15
TGTGCCAGCAGCCGGGCGGTAGCGGGGAGAGAGACCCAGTACTTC
CASSRAVAGRETQYF
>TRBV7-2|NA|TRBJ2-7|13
TGTGCCAGCAGCTTAGGCAGGGACAACGAGCAGTACTTC
CASSLGRDNEQYF
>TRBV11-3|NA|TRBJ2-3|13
TGTGCCAGCAGCTTAGGCCTAACAGATACGCAGTATTTT
CASSLGLTDTQYF
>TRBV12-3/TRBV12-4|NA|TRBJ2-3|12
TGTGCCAGCAGTCCTTTCACAGATACGCAGTATTTT
CASSPFTDTQYF